A selection of T cell receptor beta chains follows, all from one sample in a study of cytomegalovirus exposure and HLA in healthy donors. Profiling relied on immunoSEQ multiplex PCR, and the TCRdb table lists in-frame clones only, not all of them. This repertoire shows about 120,000 clones, 85% to 90% found once; its top ten account for 1% to 1.4%. The sequenced sample was PBMCs. The receptors here all came from a woman aged 18 to 35 in good health and CMV-seronegative. CDR3s include the opening cysteine and the closing phenylalanine or tryptophan. The D gene is left open where the match is weak. Where a row states a size, it is once, few, many or the class of an expanded clone; other rows omit it.

j_call: TRBJ1-1; v_call: TRBV4-2; clone_size: NA; d_call: TRBD1; cdr3_nt: TGTGCCAGCAGCCAAGTTTATCCAGGGGGCTTAGTAGCGGAAGCTTTCTTT; cdr3_aa: CASSQVYPGGLVAEAFF
j_call: TRBJ1-5; v_call: TRBV5-1; clone_size: NA; d_call: NA; cdr3_nt: TGCGCCAGCAGCTTGGAATCGGGTCGCAATCAGCCCCAGCATTTT; cdr3_aa: CASSLESGRNQPQHF
j_call: TRBJ2-2; v_call: TRBV27; clone_size: many; d_call: NA; cdr3_nt: TGTGCCAGCAGCGACAACGGATACACCGGGGAGCTGTTTTTT; cdr3_aa: CASSDNGYTGELFF
j_call: TRBJ1-2; v_call: TRBV9; clone_size: few; d_call: NA; cdr3_nt: TGTGCCAGCAGCGTAGGCAGCTATGGCTACACCTTC; cdr3_aa: CASSVGSYGYTF
j_call: TRBJ2-7; v_call: TRBV19; clone_size: NA; d_call: TRBD1; cdr3_nt: TGTGCCAGTGGGTTCACAGGGGGCTCCTACGAGCAGTACTTC; cdr3_aa: CASGFTGGSYEQYF
j_call: TRBJ1-4; v_call: TRBV20-1; clone_size: NA; d_call: NA; cdr3_nt: TGCAGTGCAAAAAACGGGGAAAAACTGTTTTTT; cdr3_aa: CSAKNGEKLFF
j_call: TRBJ1-1; v_call: TRBV9; clone_size: few; d_call: NA; cdr3_nt: TGTGCCAGCAGCATCGACACCCGGAACACTGAAGCTTTCTTT; cdr3_aa: CASSIDTRNTEAFF
j_call: TRBJ1-4; v_call: TRBV28; clone_size: once; d_call: NA; cdr3_nt: TGTGCCAGCAGTCAGGAGGCAACTAATGAAAAACTGTTTTTT; cdr3_aa: CASSQEATNEKLFF
j_call: TRBJ2-3; v_call: TRBV25-1; clone_size: NA; d_call: NA; cdr3_nt: TGTGCCAGCAGTGGCAGCGGCACAGATACGCAGTATTTT; cdr3_aa: CASSGSGTDTQYF
j_call: TRBJ2-4; v_call: TRBV15; clone_size: NA; d_call: NA; cdr3_nt: TGTGCCACCAGCAGTCCCGGGGATCCCCTAGCCAAAAACATTCAGTACTTC; cdr3_aa: CATSSPGDPLAKNIQYF
j_call: TRBJ2-1; v_call: TRBV11-3; clone_size: NA; d_call: TRBD1; cdr3_nt: TGTGCCAGCAGCTACAGGGGGAATGAGCAGTTCTTC; cdr3_aa: CASSYRGNEQFF